Listed below are T cell receptor beta chains from one sample, sequenced in a study of monozygotic twins with inflammatory bowel disease. Reanalyzing the 5' RACE reads, TCRdb keeps one entry per CDR3 protein, without DNA. The ten top clones account for less than 6.5%, within a sample of a few hundred thousand distinct CDR3 sequences. The specimen was blood. All receptors come from a human donor with ulcerative colitis or Crohn's disease, or a healthy co-twin of an affected twin (not recorded which). The CDR3 runs from the conserved cysteine through the conserved F or W.

V: TRBV5-1
J: TRBJ2-6
CDR3: CASSSGGSGANVLTF

V: TRBV7-9
J: TRBJ2-5
CDR3: CASRLGERRETQYF

V: TRBV15
J: TRBJ1-6
CDR3: CATSRRTGNSYNSPLHF

V: TRBV18
J: TRBJ1-1
CDR3: CASSLKPRNTEAFF

V: TRBV6-1
J: TRBJ2-7
CDR3: CASRPSAGGSSYEQYF

V: TRBV28
J: TRBJ2-7
CDR3: CASSFSRYEQYF

V: TRBV14
J: TRBJ2-3
CDR3: CASSQALFRREDTQYF

V: TRBV30
J: TRBJ1-4
CDR3: CAWSVLRASEKLFF

V: TRBV6-6
J: TRBJ2-3
CDR3: CASSYSEITDTQYF

V: TRBV5-1
J: TRBJ2-3
CDR3: CASSLGHRGSSTDTQYF

V: TRBV28
J: TRBJ1-1
CDR3: CASSRGQLNTEAFF

V: TRBV3-1
J: TRBJ2-7
CDR3: CASRNKWGEQYF

V: TRBV5-5
J: TRBJ1-4
CDR3: CASRSRQGGSEKLFF

V: TRBV20-1
J: TRBJ1-6
CDR3: CSATVLGRSSYNSPLHF

V: TRBV5-1
J: TRBJ2-1
CDR3: CASSPDRVENEQFF

V: TRBV24-1
J: TRBJ1-2
CDR3: CATSDLDNRGNYGYTF

V: TRBV10-3
J: TRBJ2-6
CDR3: CASSQGAGANVLTF

V: TRBV25-1
J: TRBJ2-3
CDR3: CASSEALQGPDTQYF

V: TRBV7-9
J: TRBJ2-5
CDR3: CASSPSPGQGRVTQYF

V: TRBV29-1
J: TRBJ2-7
CDR3: CSVEDPADRAEQYF

V: TRBV5-1
J: TRBJ1-6
CDR3: CASSLGVGDSPLHF

V: TRBV15
J: TRBJ1-3
CDR3: CATSRAWGSGNTIYF

V: TRBV9
J: TRBJ2-2
CDR3: CASSSSIPGQGGGELFF

V: TRBV20-1
J: TRBJ2-2
CDR3: CSARDPSGGTGELFF

V: TRBV2
J: TRBJ1-6
CDR3: CAGTERGDSPLHF

V: TRBV12-3/TRBV12-4
J: TRBJ1-1
CDR3: CASSSGTEAFF

V: TRBV20-1
J: TRBJ1-5
CDR3: CSASPARGNQPQHF

V: TRBV20-1
J: TRBJ2-7
CDR3: CSARLAYSYEQYF

V: TRBV5-6
J: TRBJ2-7
CDR3: CAGSWERGAEQYF

V: TRBV12-3/TRBV12-4
J: TRBJ2-1
CDR3: CASTFRGSYNEQFF

V: TRBV5-6
J: TRBJ2-1
CDR3: CASSWGLAGGGSEQFF

V: TRBV12-3/TRBV12-4
J: TRBJ2-5
CDR3: CASTPGGGETQYF

V: TRBV29-1
J: TRBJ2-4
CDR3: CSVWTRSAKNIQYF

V: TRBV19
J: TRBJ1-4
CDR3: CASSHGILNEKLFF

V: TRBV3-1
J: TRBJ2-5
CDR3: CASSLSGDAITETQYF

V: TRBV12-3/TRBV12-4
J: TRBJ1-4
CDR3: CASSFGSATNKKLFF

V: TRBV29-1
J: TRBJ2-1
CDR3: CSAGRWNEQFF

V: TRBV25-1
J: TRBJ2-1
CDR3: CASSPGLNYNEQFF

V: TRBV25-1
J: TRBJ2-3
CDR3: CASRGQGLTDTQYF

V: TRBV7-2
J: TRBJ1-4
CDR3: CASSLGPRGLLEKLFF

V: TRBV4-2
J: TRBJ1-3
CDR3: CASSHKQGPTGNTIYF

V: TRBV28
J: TRBJ2-2
CDR3: CASSIRPAGELFF

V: TRBV20-1
J: TRBJ2-3
CDR3: CSAPDEPDTQYF

V: TRBV19
J: TRBJ2-4
CDR3: CASRGSGRGNIQYF

V: TRBV10-2
J: TRBJ2-5
CDR3: CASRQGREETQYF

V: TRBV30
J: TRBJ2-3
CDR3: CAYFGAGRGTDTQYF

V: TRBV3-1
J: TRBJ1-5
CDR3: CARRKTMANQPQHF

V: TRBV12-3/TRBV12-4
J: TRBJ2-5
CDR3: CASSQGLAGEAQYF

V: TRBV12-3/TRBV12-4
J: TRBJ2-1
CDR3: CAITGTRSSYNEQFF

V: TRBV7-9
J: TRBJ2-3
CDR3: CASSLAYTDTQYF

V: TRBV4-1
J: TRBJ2-3
CDR3: CASSQERVRTGRDTQYF

V: TRBV6-5
J: TRBJ1-1
CDR3: CAPRWLKNTEAFF

V: TRBV19
J: TRBJ2-3
CDR3: CASSIGLAAPRTDTQYF

V: TRBV6-4
J: TRBJ1-2
CDR3: CASRPSTGGYGYTF

V: TRBV4-3
J: TRBJ2-2
CDR3: CASSQSSGRNTGELFF